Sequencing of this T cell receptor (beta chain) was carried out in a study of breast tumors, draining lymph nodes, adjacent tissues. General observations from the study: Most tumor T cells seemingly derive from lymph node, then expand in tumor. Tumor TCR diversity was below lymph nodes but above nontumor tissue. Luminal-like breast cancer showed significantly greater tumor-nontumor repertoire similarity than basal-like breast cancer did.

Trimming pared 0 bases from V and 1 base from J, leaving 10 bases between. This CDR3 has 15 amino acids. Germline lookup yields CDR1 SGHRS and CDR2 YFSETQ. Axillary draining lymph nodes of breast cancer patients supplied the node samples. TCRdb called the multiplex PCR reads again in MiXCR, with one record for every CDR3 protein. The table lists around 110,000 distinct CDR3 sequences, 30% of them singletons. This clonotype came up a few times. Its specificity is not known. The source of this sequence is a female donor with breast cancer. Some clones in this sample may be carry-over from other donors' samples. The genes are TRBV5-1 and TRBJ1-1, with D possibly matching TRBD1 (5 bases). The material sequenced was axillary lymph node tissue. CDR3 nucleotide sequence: TGCGCCAGCAGCTTGGACCTTACAGGGAACACTGAAGCTTTCTTT. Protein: CASSLDLTGNTEAFF.